This T cell receptor (beta chain) derives from a study of molecular identifiers for immune sequencing clone quantification listed by TCRdb under 2018. Some background on the complete study: For a replicate experiment, RNA from about 21,000 or 97,000 naive CD8 T cells was divided into five aliquots, of which four were sequenced. This methods study used CD8 T cells to benchmark TCR RNA copy counting and molecular-identifier clustering-based TCR repertoire sequencing (MIDCIRS). The paper's findings and limits, for the study overall: In CMV-specific effector cells, over 97% of molecules were held by clones above 20 RNA copies, whereas under 1% of molecules were held by such clones in naive cells. Modeling gave around 3.3 recovered TCR RNA copies per cell versus about 10 by digital PCR, implying around 31% capture efficiency. A single cell's worth of spiked-in Jurkat TCR RNA was reported detectable even among 900,000 to 1,000,000 naive CD8 T cells. The naive libraries included spiked-in Jurkat TCR RNA (roughly ten copies' worth), and this Jurkat TCR RNA is not part of the donor repertoire. When barcode sub-clustering was not used, chimeric consensus sequences inflated TCR diversity, with chimeras reaching as high as 47%. Highly expanded clone sizes could be underestimated because identical TCR molecules may share a barcode.

Libraries of naive CD8 T cells were built from anywhere between about 18,000 and 1,000,000 sorted cells, with 10%, 30% or 50% of the purified RNA used. Naive CD8 T cells were FACS-sorted as CD8+CD4-CCR7+CD45RA+ on a BD FACSAria II into RLT Plus buffer. To test detection sensitivity, Jurkat RNA equal to about nine TCR copies was added to samples of roughly 18,000-1,100,000 naive CD8 T cells. Enrichment of CD8 T cells was done with RosetteSep CD8+ T Cell Enrichment Cocktail plus Ficoll-Paque, and ACK red cell lysis came afterward. The CDR3, cysteine through phenylalanine, is 15 amino acids long. The entry retains the CDR3 DNA only, 45 bases that are in frame from base 1. CDR1 MDHEN and CDR2 SYDVKM were looked up in the germline V gene. The V and J ends are trimmed by 5 bases and 2 bases, leaving 12 bases between them. Library construction relied on PCR. The reads were generated on an Illumina HiSeq 4000. Bulk TCR libraries were prepared as previously described, using TCR primers listed in Table S5. Purification of total RNA was performed with the Qiagen AllPrep DNA/RNA kit. Before any analysis, reads coming from multiple sequencing runs of the same library were combined into one pool. The study's own analysis went as follows. Reads were retained only if an exact TCR constant sequence was present, and the retained reads were trimmed to 150 nt and grouped according to their 12-nt molecular barcodes. Within each barcode group, reads were sub-clustered at a 15% Levenshtein threshold, and quality-weighted consensus sequences were built per RNA molecule. Non-functional sequences were filtered out, along with any lower-count sequence sitting one edit away from another sequence. On the basis of fitting two negative binomial distributions, barcode sub-clusters with fewer than 20% of the maximum read count were discarded. TCRdb redid the processing of the public reads, applying fastp at Q25 and MiXCR, and retained in-frame beta chains. One record per CDR3 amino acid sequence lists the most common genes and DNA. The authors' filters were not applied to this entry. For this sample the table gives under 75,000 distinct CDR3 sequences, of which around a fifth were detected only once. About 1.5% of the sample goes to the ten largest clones.

A note on this clonotype: Its antigen is unknown. No base qualities exist here, and no much larger clone lies one base off it.

The clonotype was recovered from a human donor in good health. Some libraries in this study had Jurkat cell RNA spiked in. The V and J segments used are TRBV28 and TRBJ2-2, with the D segment identity uncertain. The sequencing input was naive CD8+ T cells from blood, with Jurkat cell RNA spiked in. According to the study, the label for this sample's cell subset or site signals: FACS-sorted CD8+CD4-CCR7+CD45RA+ naive T cells. CDR3 region: CASSPVLGNTGELFF. The nucleotide sequence is given as TGTGCCAGCAGTCCGGTTTTAGGTAACACCGGGGAGCTGTTTTTT.